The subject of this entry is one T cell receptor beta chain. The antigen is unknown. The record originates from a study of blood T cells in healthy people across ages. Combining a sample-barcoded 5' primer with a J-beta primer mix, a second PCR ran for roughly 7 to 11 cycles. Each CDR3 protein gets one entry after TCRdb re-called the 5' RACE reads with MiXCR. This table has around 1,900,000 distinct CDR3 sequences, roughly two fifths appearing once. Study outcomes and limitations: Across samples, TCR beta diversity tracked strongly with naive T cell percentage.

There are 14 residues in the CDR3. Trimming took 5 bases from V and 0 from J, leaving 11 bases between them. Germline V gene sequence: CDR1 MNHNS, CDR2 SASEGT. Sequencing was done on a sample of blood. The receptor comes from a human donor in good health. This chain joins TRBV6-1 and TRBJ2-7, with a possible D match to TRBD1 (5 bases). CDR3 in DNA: TGTGCCAGCAGTCGGACGACAGACTCCTACGAGCAGTACTTC. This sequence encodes CASSRTTDSYEQYF.